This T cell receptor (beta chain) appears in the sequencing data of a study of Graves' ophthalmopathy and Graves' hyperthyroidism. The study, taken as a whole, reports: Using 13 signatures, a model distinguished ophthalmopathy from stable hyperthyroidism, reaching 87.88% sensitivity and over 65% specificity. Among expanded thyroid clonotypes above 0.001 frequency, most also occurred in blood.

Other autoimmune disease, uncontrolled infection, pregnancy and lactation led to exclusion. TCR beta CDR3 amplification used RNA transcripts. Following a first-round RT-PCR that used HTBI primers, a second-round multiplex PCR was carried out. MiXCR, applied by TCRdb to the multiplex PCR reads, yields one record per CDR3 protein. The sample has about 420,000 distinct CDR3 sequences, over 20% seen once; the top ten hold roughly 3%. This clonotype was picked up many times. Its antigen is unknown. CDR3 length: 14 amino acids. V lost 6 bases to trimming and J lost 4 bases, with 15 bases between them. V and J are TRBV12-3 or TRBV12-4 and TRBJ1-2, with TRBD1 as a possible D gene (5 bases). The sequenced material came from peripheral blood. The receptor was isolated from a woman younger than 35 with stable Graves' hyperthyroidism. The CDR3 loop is CASSQTGTAYGYTF. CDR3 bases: TGTGCCAGCAGCCAAACCGGGACGGCCTATGGCTACACCTTC.